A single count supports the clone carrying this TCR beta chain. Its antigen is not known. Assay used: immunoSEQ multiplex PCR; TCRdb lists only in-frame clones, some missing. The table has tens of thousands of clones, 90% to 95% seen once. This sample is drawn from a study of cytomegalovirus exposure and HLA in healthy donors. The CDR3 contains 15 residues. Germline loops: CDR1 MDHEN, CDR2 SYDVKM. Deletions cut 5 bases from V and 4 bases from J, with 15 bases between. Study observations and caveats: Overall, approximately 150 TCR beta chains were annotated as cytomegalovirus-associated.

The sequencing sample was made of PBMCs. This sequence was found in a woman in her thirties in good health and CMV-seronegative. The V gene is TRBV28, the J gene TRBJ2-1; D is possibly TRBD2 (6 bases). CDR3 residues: CASSTPGDSYNEQFF. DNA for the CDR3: TGTGCCAGCAGTACCCCGGGAGACTCGTACAATGAGCAGTTCTTC.